This T cell receptor beta chain was documented in a study of blood T cell repertoires in COVID-19. The overall study: The study drew acute and convalescent COVID-19 samples from the United States, Italy and Spain.

How the authors handled the data: Estimates of nucleated cell counts were drawn from the amplification of reference gene primers. Repertoires were generated with immunoSEQ multiplex PCR, while TCRdb's copy carries only in-frame clones and drops some. The V and J calls and the clone size are those of that table, but D and trimming were determined from the DNA. The data show around 460,000 clones, about 90% seen once. The ends lost 9 bases at V and 3 bases at J; junction bases unmatched: 8. The V gene's germline CDR1 is MNHEY and CDR2 SMNVEV (reference sequence). The CDR3 is 13 amino acids. Seattle-derived patients entered the study during active infection and were followed longitudinally.

The V call is TRBV27, the J call TRBJ2-7, with TRBD2 identical over 7 bases. Sequences were obtained from peripheral blood. This TCR was sampled from a man between 18 and 29 years old with COVID-19, enrolled during active disease. CDR3 nucleotide sequence: TGTGCCAGTCGTGTCGGGGGGAGCTACGAGCAGTACTTC. Translated: CASRVGGSYEQYF.